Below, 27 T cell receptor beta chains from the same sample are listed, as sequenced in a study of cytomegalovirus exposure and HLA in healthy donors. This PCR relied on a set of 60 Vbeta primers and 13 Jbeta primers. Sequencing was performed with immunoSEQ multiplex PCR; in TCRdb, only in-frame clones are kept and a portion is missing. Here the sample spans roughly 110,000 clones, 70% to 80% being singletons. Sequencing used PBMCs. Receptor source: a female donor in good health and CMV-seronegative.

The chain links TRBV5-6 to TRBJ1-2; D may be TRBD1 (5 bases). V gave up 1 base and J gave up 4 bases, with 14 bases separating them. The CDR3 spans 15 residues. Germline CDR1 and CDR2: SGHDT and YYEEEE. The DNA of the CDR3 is TGTGCCAGCAGCTTGTCAGGGCGCGTACCCTATGGCTACACCTTC. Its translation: CASSLSGRVPYGYTF.

CDR3 sequence (DNA): TGTGCCAGCAGCTCCGACCTGCTAGCGGGGGGGCCAGATACGCAGTATTTT. Translating it yields CASSSDLLAGGPDTQYF. This chain connects TRBV7-6 to TRBJ2-3, with 12 bases lining up with TRBD2. With V trimmed by 4 bases and J by 4 bases, 9 bases remained unmatched. CDR3 length equals 17 residues. Germline CDR1 reads SGHVS; CDR2 reads FNYEAQ.

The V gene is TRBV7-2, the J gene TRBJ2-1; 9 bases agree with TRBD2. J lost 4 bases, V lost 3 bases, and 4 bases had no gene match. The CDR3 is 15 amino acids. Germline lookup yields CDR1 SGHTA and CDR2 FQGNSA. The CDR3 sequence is CASSFSLAGYNEQFF. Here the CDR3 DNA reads TGTGCCAGCAGCTTTTCTCTAGCGGGGTACAATGAGCAGTTCTTC. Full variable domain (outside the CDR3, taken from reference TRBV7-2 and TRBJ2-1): GAGVSQSPSNKVTEKGKDVELRCDPISGHTALYWYRQSLGQGLEFLIYFQGNSAPDKSGLPSDRFSAERTGGSVSTLTIQRTQQEDSAVYLCASSFSLAGYNEQFFGPGTRLTVL.

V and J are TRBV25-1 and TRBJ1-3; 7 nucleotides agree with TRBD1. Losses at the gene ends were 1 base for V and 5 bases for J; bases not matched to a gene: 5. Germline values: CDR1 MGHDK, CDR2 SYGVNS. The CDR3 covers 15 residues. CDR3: CASSEWAGGRNTIYF. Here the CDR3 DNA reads TGTGCCAGCAGTGAATGGGCAGGGGGAAGAAACACCATATATTTT.

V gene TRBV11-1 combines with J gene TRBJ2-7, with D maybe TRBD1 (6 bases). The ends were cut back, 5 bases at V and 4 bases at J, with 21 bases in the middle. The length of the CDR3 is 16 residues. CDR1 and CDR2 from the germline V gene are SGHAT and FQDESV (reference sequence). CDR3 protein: CASSTSPTGGVYEQYF. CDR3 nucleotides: TGTGCCAGCAGCACCTCGCCGACAGGCGGAGTATACGAGCAGTACTTC. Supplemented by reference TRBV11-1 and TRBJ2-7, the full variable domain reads EAEVAQSPRYKITEKSQAVAFWCDPISGHATLYWYRQILGQGPELLVQFQDESVVDDSQLPKDRFSAERLKGVDSTLKIQPAELGDSAMYLCASSTSPTGGVYEQYFGPGTRLTVT.

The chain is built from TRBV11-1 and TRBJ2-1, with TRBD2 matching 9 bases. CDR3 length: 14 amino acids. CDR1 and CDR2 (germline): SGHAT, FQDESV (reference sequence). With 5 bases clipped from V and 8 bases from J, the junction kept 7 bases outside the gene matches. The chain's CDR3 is CASSINSGRYEQFF. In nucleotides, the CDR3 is TGTGCCAGCAGCATCAACAGCGGGAGGTATGAGCAGTTCTTC.

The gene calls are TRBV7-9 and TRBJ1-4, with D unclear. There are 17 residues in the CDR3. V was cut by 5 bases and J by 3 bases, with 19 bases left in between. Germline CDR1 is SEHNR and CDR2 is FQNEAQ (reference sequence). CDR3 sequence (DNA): TGTGCCAGCAGCCTTGAAAGTCCGAGGTCGGCTAATGAAAAACTGTTTTTT. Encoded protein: CASSLESPRSANEKLFF.

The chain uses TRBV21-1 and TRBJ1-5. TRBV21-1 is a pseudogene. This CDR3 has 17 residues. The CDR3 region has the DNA TGTGCCAGCAGCAAAATCTTGGCGGATTATAGCAATCAGCCCCAGCATTTT. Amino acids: CASSKILADYSNQPQHF.

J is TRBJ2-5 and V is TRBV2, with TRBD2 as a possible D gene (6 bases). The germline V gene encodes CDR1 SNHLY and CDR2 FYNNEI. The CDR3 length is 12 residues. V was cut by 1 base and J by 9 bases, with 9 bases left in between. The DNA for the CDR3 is TGTGCCAGCAGTGAAGGGGGACTTCCCCAGTACTTC. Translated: CASSEGGLPQYF.

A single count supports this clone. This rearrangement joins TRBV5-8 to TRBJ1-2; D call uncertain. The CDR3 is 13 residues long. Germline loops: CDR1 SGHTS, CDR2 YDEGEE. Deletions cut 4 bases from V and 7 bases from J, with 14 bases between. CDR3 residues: CASSLEGAGGYTF. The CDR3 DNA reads TGTGCCAGCAGCCTCGAGGGAGCTGGTGGCTACACCTTC.

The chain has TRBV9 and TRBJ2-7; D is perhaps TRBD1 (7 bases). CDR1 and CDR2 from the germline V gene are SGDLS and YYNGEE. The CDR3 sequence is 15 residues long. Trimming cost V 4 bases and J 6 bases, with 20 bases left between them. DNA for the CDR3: TGTGCCAGCAGCCCTACTACAGGGGAGGTACGCGAGCAGTACTTC. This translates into CASSPTTGEVREQYF.

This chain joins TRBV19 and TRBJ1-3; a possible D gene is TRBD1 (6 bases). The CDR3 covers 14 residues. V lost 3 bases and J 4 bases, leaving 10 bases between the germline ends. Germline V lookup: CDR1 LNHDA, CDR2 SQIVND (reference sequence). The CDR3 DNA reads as TGTGCCAGTAGTATCGACAGGTGGGGAAACACCATATATTTT. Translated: CASSIDRWGNTIYF.

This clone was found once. The CDR3, as DNA: TGTGCCAGCAGCCCGGGACAGGGTAGTGATCAGCCCCAGCATTTT. Translated, it gives CASSPGQGSDQPQHF. The chain joins TRBV7-2 to TRBJ1-5; TRBD1 agrees at 9 bases. This CDR3 region has 15 residues. V dropped 5 bases and J dropped 5; count of bases not matched to a gene: 7. Per germline, CDR1 SGHTA and CDR2 FQGNSA.

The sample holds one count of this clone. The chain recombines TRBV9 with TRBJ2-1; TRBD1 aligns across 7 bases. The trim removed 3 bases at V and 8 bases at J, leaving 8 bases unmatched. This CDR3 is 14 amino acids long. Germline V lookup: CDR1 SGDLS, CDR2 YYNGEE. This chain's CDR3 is CASSEGQAWDEQFF. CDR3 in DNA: TGTGCCAGCAGCGAAGGACAGGCCTGGGATGAGCAGTTCTTC.

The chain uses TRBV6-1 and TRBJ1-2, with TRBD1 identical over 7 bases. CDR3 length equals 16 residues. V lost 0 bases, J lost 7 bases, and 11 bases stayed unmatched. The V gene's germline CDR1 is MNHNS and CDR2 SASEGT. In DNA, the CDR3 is TGTGCCAGCAGTGAAGCGTGGGTTGGGACAGATCTTGGCTACACCTTC. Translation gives CASSEAWVGTDLGYTF.

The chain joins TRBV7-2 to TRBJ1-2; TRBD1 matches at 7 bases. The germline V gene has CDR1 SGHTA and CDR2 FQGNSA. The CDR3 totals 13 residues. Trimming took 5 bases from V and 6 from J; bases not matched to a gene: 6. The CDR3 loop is CASSTRQGNGYTF. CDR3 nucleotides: TGTGCCAGCAGCACCCGACAGGGTAATGGCTACACCTTC.

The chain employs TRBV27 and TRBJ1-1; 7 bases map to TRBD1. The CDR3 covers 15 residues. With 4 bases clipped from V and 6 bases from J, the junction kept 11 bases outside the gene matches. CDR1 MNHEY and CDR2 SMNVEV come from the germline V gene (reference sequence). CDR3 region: CASSSPTGWGSEAFF. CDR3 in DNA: TGTGCCAGCAGTTCCCCGACAGGGTGGGGCTCTGAAGCTTTCTTT.

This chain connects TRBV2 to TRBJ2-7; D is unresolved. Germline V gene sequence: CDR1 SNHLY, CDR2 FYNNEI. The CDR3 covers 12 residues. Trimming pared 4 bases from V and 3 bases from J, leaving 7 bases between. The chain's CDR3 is CASSVNGYEQYF. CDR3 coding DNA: TGTGCCAGCAGTGTCAACGGCTACGAGCAGTACTTC.

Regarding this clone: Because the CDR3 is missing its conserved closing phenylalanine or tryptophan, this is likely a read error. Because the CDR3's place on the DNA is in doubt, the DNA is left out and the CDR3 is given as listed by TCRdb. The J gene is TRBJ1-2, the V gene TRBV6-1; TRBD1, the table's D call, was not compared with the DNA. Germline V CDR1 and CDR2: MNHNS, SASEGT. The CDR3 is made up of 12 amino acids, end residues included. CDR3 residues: CASSESRGDVVV.

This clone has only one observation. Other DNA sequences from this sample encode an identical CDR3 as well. The CDR3 DNA is TGTGCCAGCAGCGTTACTAGCGGCCCCTACGAGCAGTACTTC. Translated, it gives CASSVTSGPYEQYF. The chain couples TRBV9 to TRBJ2-7; 8 nucleotides align to TRBD2. Germline V gene data show CDR1 as SGDLS and CDR2 as YYNGEE. This CDR3 region has 14 residues. V gave up 2 bases and J gave up 2 bases; unmatched junction bases: 3.

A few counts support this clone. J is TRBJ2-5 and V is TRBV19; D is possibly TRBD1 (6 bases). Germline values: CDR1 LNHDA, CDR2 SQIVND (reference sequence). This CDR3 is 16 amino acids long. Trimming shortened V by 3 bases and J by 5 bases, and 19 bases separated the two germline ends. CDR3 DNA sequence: TGTGCCAGTAGTATGGCAGGGGAAGGTAAAGGGGAGACCCAGTACTTC. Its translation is CASSMAGEGKGETQYF.

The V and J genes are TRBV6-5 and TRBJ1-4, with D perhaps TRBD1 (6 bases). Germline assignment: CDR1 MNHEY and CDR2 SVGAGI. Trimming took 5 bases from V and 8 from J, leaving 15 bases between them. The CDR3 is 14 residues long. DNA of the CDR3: TGTGCCAGCAGTGAGGGGCAGGGGAACGAAAAACTGTTTTTT. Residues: CASSEGQGNEKLFF.

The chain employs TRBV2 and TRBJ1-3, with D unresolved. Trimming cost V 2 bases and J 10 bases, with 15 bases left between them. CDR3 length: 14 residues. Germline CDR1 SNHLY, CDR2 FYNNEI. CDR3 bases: TGTGCCAGCAGTGAATGGCGGGTGGCGGAGACCATATATTTT. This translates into CASSEWRVAETIYF.

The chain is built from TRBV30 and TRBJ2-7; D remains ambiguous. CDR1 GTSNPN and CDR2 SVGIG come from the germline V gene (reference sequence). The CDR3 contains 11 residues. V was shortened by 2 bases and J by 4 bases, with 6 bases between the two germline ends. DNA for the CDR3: TGTGCCTGGAGTCCGACATACGAGCAGTACTTC. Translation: CAWSPTYEQYF.

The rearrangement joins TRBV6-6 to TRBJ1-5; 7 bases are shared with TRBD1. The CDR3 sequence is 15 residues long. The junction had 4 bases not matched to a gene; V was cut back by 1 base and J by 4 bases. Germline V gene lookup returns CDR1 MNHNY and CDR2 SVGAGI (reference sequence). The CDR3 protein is CASSYYGQENQPQHF. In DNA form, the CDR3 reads TGTGCCAGCAGTTACTATGGACAGGAAAATCAGCCCCAGCATTTT.

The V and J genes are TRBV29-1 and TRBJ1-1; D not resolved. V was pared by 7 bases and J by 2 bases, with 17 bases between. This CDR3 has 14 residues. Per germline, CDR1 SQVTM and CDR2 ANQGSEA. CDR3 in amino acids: CSASSGRDNTEAFF. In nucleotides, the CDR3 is TGCAGCGCATCCTCGGGGAGAGATAACACTGAAGCTTTCTTT.

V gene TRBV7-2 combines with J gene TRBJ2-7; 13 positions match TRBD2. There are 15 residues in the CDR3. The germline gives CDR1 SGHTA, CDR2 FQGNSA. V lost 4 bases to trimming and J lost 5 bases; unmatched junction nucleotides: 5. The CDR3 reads CASSSLAGGPDEQYF. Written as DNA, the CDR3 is TGTGCCAGCAGCTCACTAGCGGGGGGGCCGGACGAGCAGTACTTC.